This T cell receptor (beta chain) was documented in a study of monozygotic twins with inflammatory bowel disease. General study findings and limits: Differences in immunosuppressive treatment may have been a source of added variability in patient repertoires.

Comments on this clonotype: Its antigen is as yet unknown.

Template switching was used to attach UMIs, which incorporated a 6-nucleotide sample barcode. Using the 5' RACE reads, TCRdb records one entry per CDR3 protein without DNA. This table lists about 210,000 distinct CDR3 sequences. The CDR3 has 15 residues. Source material: blood. The source of this sequence is a human donor with ulcerative colitis or Crohn's disease, or a healthy co-twin of an affected twin (not recorded which). This chain joins TRBV12-3 or TRBV12-4 and TRBJ2-5; TCRdb gives TRBD1 as the D gene, but with no DNA this cannot be confirmed. The CDR3 sequence is CASSFRQGEQETQYF.